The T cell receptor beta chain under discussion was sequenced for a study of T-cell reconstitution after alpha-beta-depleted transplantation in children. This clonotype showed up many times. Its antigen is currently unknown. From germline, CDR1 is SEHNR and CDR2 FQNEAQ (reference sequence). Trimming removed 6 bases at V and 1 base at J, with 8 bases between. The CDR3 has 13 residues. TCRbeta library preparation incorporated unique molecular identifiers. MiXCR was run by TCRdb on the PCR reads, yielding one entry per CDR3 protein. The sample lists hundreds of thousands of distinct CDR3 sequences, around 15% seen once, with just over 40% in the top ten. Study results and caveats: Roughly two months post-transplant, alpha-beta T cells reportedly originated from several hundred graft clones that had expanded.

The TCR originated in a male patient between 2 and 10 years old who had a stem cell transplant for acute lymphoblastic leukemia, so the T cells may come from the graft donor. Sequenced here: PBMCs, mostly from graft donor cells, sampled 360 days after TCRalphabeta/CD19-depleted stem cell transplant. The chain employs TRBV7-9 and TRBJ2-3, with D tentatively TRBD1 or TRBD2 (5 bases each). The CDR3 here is CASRLGGTDTQYF. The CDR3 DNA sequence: TGTGCCAGCAGGTTGGGGGGCACAGATACGCAGTATTTT.